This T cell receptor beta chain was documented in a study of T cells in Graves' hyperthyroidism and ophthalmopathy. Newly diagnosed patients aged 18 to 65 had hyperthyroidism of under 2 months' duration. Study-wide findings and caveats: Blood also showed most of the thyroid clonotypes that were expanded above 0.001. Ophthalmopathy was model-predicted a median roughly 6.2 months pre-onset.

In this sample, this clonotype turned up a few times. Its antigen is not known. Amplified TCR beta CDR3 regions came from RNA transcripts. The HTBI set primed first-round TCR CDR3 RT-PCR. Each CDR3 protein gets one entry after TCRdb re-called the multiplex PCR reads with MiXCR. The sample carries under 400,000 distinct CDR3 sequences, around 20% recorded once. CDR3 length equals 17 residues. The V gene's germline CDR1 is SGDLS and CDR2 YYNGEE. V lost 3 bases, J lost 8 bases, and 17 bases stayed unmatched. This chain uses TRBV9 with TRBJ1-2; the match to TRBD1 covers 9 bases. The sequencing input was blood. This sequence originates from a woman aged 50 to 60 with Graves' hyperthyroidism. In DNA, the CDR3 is TGTGCCAGCAGCGGAGGCCGAAGACAGGGGGAAGATAGAGGCTACACCTTC. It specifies CASSGGRRQGEDRGYTF.